A single T cell receptor (beta chain) is shown here with its context. What it binds is unknown. The source of the sample is a study of T cell responses to AZD1222 COVID-19 vaccine. Study-wide findings and caveats: CD4 TCRs linked to vaccination spanned spike, dominating at 160-218 and 743-854. Most donors were white British and more were female, and clonal diversity was possibly underestimated. Seropositivity was recorded at baseline in only 6 or 7 AZD1222 recipients.

The method was immunoSEQ multiplex PCR; TCRdb's version includes in-frame clones alone and lacks a portion of them. The sample has 65,000 to 95,000 clones; around 90% are singletons. In germline, CDR1 is SGHTS, CDR2 YDEGEE. Trimming removed 0 bases from V and 3 bases from J, with 0 bases in between. The CDR3 is made up of 11 amino acids. This receptor was obtained from an adult in good health. The sample here was peripheral blood, taken on day 0 of MenACWY control vaccination. V gene TRBV5-8 combines with J gene TRBJ2-5; no clear D gene. CDR3 coding DNA: TGTGCCAGCAGCTTGGAAGAGACCCAGTACTTC. Encoded protein: CASSLEETQYF.